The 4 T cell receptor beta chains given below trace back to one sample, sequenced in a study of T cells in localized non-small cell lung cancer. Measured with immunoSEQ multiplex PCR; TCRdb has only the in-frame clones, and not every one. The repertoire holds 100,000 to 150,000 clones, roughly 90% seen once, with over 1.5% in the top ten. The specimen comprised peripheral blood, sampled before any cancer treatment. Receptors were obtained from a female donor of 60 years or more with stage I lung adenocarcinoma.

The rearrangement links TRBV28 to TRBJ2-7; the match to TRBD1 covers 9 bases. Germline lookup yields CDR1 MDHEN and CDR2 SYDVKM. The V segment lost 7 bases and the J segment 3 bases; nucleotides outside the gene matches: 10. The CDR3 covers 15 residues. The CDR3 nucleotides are TGTGCCAGCAAACAACAGGGGGCAACAGGCTACGAGCAGTACTTC. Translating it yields CASKQQGATGYEQYF.

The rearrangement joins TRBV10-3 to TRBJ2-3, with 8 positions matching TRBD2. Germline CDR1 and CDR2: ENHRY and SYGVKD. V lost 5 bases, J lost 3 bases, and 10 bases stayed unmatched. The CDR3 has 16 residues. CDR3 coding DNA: TGTGCCATCAGTTACTGGAGCGGGAGCGGAACAGATACGCAGTATTTT. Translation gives CAISYWSGSGTDTQYF.

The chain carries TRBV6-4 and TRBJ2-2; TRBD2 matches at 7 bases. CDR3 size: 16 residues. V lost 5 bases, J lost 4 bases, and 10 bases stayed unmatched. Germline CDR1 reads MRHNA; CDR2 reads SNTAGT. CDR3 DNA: TGTGCCAGCAGTTCGGAGGCGGGAGAACTCACCGGGGAGCTGTTTTTT. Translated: CASSSEAGELTGELFF.

CDR3 coding DNA: TGTGCCAGCAGCACACCTAGTAATCGCGAGCAGTTCTTC. It yields the protein CASSTPSNREQFF. The chain is built from TRBV7-2 and TRBJ2-1; the D is unclear. This CDR3 is 13 amino acids long. The germline CDR1 and CDR2 sequences are SGHTA and FQGNSA. Trimming cost V 5 bases and J 10 bases, with 15 bases left between them.